This TCR beta chain was sequenced for a study of PD-1 blockade in classical Hodgkin lymphoma. Every patient had relapsed following autologous stem cell transplantation, and cohorts differed in brentuximab vedotin exposure. The assay was immunoSEQ multiplex PCR, and TCRdb's table has in-frame clones only and misses some. The sample lists about 93,000 clones, around 90% seen once, with approximately 2.4% in the top ten. Germline V gives CDR1 SEHNR, CDR2 FQNEAQ (reference sequence). Trimming pared 8 bases from V and 2 bases from J, leaving 21 bases between. The CDR3 loop spans 16 amino acids. The clonotype originates from a human donor with classical Hodgkin lymphoma. The chain carries TRBV7-9 and TRBJ1-2, with D tentatively TRBD1 (5 bases). This sample comprised peripheral blood mononuclear cells (PBMCs), obtained before the second cycle of nivolumab. The CDR3 bases are TGTGCCAGCGAGCTCTACCCGGGGGATCGAAACTATGGCTACACCTTC. Translated: CASELYPGDRNYGYTF.